These 20 T cell receptor beta chains originate from one sample sequenced in a study of technical replicates of blood from several donors. Libraries were prepared by immunoSEQ multiplex PCR; TCRdb keeps only in-frame clonotypes and omits some of them. The profile shows 100,000 or so clones, roughly 96% of them singletons. The specimen was T cells isolated from PBMCs. The receptors here all came from a human donor in good health.

This clone has a single count. The genes are TRBV7-2 and TRBJ1-1, with D unclear. Deletions cut 4 bases from V and 6 bases from J, with 18 bases between. The germline gives CDR1 SGHTA, CDR2 FQGNSA. CDR3 length: 15 amino acids. CDR3 amino acids: CASSSFRLGRAEAFF. The CDR3 coding sequence is TGTGCCAGCAGCTCCTTTAGGCTAGGGAGGGCTGAAGCTTTCTTT.

The chain has TRBV5-1 and TRBJ2-6; D is unresolved. Germline values: CDR1 SGHRS, CDR2 YFSETQ. Deletions cut 0 bases from V and 0 bases from J, with 13 bases between. The length of the CDR3 is 18 residues. CDR3 in DNA: TGCGCCAGCAGCTTGGTTGGCACAACAAACTCTGGGGCCAACGTCCTGACTTTC. Translated: CASSLVGTTNSGANVLTF.

The J gene is TRBJ2-2, the V gene TRBV6-9; 10 nucleotides agree with TRBD2. V lost 5 bases, J lost 5 bases, and 5 bases stayed unmatched. CDR3 length: 15 residues. Germline V lookup: CDR1 MNHGY, CDR2 SVAAGI. CDR3 residues: CASSGPSGRTGELFF. The DNA for the CDR3 is TGTGCCAGCAGTGGGCCTAGCGGGAGAACCGGGGAGCTGTTTTTT.

This rearrangement joins TRBV5-6 to TRBJ2-3, with TRBD2 matching 12 bases. The germline V gene has CDR1 SGHDT and CDR2 YYEEEE. Trimming cost V 0 bases and J 4 bases; bases outside gene matches: 3. This CDR3 comprises 16 residues. CDR3 bases: TGTGCCAGCAGCTTGGGACTAGCGGGAGATGCAGATACGCAGTATTTT. Translated: CASSLGLAGDADTQYF.

V usage is TRBV5-4 and J usage is TRBJ2-1; possibly TRBD2 for D (6 bases). V lost 5 bases and J 6 bases, leaving 15 bases between the germline ends. Germline V gene data show CDR1 as SGHNT and CDR2 as YYREEE (reference sequence). This CDR3 region has 14 residues. The CDR3 coding sequence is TGTGCCAGCAGTTATCTCGGGGGAGGCAATGAGCAGTTCTTC. Residues: CASSYLGGGNEQFF.

This clone has just one count. V is TRBV5-4 and J is TRBJ1-2, with D possibly TRBD1 on 6 matching bases. V was trimmed by 0 bases and J by 8 bases, leaving 14 bases between them. Germline CDR1 is SGHNT and CDR2 is YYREEE (reference sequence). This CDR3 has 14 residues. The CDR3 DNA reads TGTGCCAGCAGCTTGGCCCTGACAGGACTCGGCTACACCTTC. Translation gives CASSLALTGLGYTF.

The gene calls are TRBV29-1 and TRBJ2-2; 7 nucleotides agree with TRBD2. Trimming cost V 7 bases and J 1 base; bases outside gene matches: 6. The CDR3 covers 14 residues. Germline lookup yields CDR1 SQVTM and CDR2 ANQGSEA. The CDR3 nucleotides read TGCAGCGCTGCGGGACTACTGAACACCGGGGAGCTGTTTTTT. Amino acids: CSAAGLLNTGELFF.

J is TRBJ2-7 and V is TRBV5-5, with a possible D match to TRBD2 (5 bases). Trimming shortened V by 1 base and J by 3 bases, and 11 bases separated the two germline ends. CDR1 and CDR2 (germline): SGHKS, YYEKEE (reference sequence). The CDR3 is 14 residues long. As DNA, the CDR3 is TGTGCCAGCAGCTTGCAGGTGGGGAGCTACGAGCAGTACTTC. This codes for CASSLQVGSYEQYF.

The chain has TRBV29-1 and TRBJ1-2, with D unclear. With 6 bases removed from V and 5 bases from J, the gap between germline ends came to 13 bases. Germline V lookup: CDR1 SQVTM, CDR2 ANQGSEA. The CDR3 is 12 residues long. In DNA form, the CDR3 reads TGCAGCGTGATAGAGGATTATTATGGCTACACCTTC. It specifies CSVIEDYYGYTF.

The rearrangement uses TRBV6-5 and TRBJ2-7; 9 bases agree with TRBD2. This CDR3 region has 14 residues. Germline values: CDR1 MNHEY, CDR2 SVGAGI. V trimming: 0 bases; J trimming: 6 bases; junction bases outside the gene matches: 3. CDR3: CASSYSSSGSEQYF. The CDR3 region has the DNA TGTGCCAGCAGTTACTCGAGTAGCGGGAGCGAGCAGTACTTC.

This clone showed up just once. The rearrangement uses TRBV18 and TRBJ1-1; D may be TRBD1 (6 bases). There are 15 residues in the CDR3. Germline V gives CDR1 KGHSH, CDR2 LQKENI. The V gene lost 4 bases and the J gene lost 9 bases, with 21 bases spanning the gap. The CDR3 reads CASSLDVGGGRKAFF. CDR3 nucleotide sequence: TGTGCCAGCTCACTAGATGTTGGGGGCGGGCGGAAAGCTTTCTTT.

The chain links TRBV29-1 to TRBJ2-5; 13 bases match TRBD2. With V trimmed by 6 bases and J by 6 bases, 7 bases remained unmatched. Germline CDR1 SQVTM, CDR2 ANQGSEA. The CDR3 sequence is 14 residues long. DNA for the CDR3: TGCAGCGTAGGACTAGCGGGAGATGAAAAGACCCAGTACTTC. It translates to CSVGLAGDEKTQYF.

The gene calls are TRBV2 and TRBJ2-7; 7 bases fit TRBD2. Trimming at V came to 4 bases and at J to 1 base, leaving 4 bases not matched to a gene. This CDR3 comprises 14 residues. CDR1 SNHLY and CDR2 FYNNEI come from the germline V gene. The CDR3: CASSGLAGSYEQYF. DNA for the CDR3: TGTGCCAGCAGTGGTTTAGCGGGTTCCTACGAGCAGTACTTC.

The V gene is TRBV9, the J gene TRBJ2-7; weak D call: TRBD1 (5 bases). V shed 0 bases and J shed 2 bases, with 12 bases lying between them. Germline lookup yields CDR1 SGDLS and CDR2 YYNGEE. This CDR3 is built from 15 residues. The CDR3 region is CASSVDDSPTYEQYF. CDR3 nucleotides: TGTGCCAGCAGCGTAGACGACAGCCCTACCTACGAGCAGTACTTC.

In nucleotides, the CDR3 is TGTGCCAGCAGTTTACTTTCGGGAGGGCCTTACGAGCAGTACTTC. It translates to CASSLLSGGPYEQYF. The genes are TRBV27 and TRBJ2-7, with 8 bases identical to TRBD2. V lost 2 bases and J lost 4; bases outside the gene matches: 7. The CDR3 is 15 amino acids. Germline V lookup: CDR1 MNHEY, CDR2 SMNVEV (reference sequence).

This chain links TRBV4-2 with TRBJ2-3; 8 bases align to TRBD2. V shed 1 base and J 5 bases; nucleotides not matched to a gene: 11. The CDR3 consists of 17 residues. CDR1 LGHNA and CDR2 YNFKEQ come from the germline V gene. CDR3 bases: TGTGCCAGCAGCCAAGTTTCTAGCGGGCCGCGTGGAGATACGCAGTATTTT. Its translation: CASSQVSSGPRGDTQYF.

CDR3 in DNA: TGCGCCAGCAGCCAGACGGCAGGGGGCGAAAAACTGTTTTTT. It is translated as CASSQTAGGEKLFF. The J gene is TRBJ1-4, the V gene TRBV5-1; TRBD1 agrees at 8 bases. Looked up from germline, CDR1 is SGHRS and CDR2 is YFSETQ. The CDR3 has 14 amino acids. V lost 4 bases and J lost 8; bases outside the gene matches: 7.

V is TRBV27 and J is TRBJ2-2, with 7 nucleotides matching TRBD2. The germline V gene encodes CDR1 MNHEY and CDR2 SMNVEV (reference sequence). The junction had 4 bases not matched to a gene; V was cut back by 3 bases and J by 6 bases. The CDR3 runs 14 residues. CDR3: CASSFSTSPGELFF. Written as DNA, the CDR3 is TGTGCCAGCAGTTTTTCGACTAGCCCCGGGGAGCTGTTTTTT.

The rearrangement joins TRBV4-1 to TRBJ2-7, with 7 bases fitting TRBD2. Germline V CDR1 and CDR2: MGHRA, YSYEKL. V trimming: 1 base; J trimming: 4 bases; junction bases outside the gene matches: 7. This CDR3 region has 15 residues. The CDR3 region is CASSQVKSGEYEQYF. Written as DNA, the CDR3 is TGCGCCAGCAGCCAAGTCAAAAGCGGGGAATACGAGCAGTACTTC.

The CDR3 DNA follows: TGCAGTGGCCAATTTAGCTACGAGCAGTACTTC. Its translation: CSGQFSYEQYF. V gene TRBV20-1 combines with J gene TRBJ2-7; D gene uncertain. The V and J ends lost 7 bases and 3 bases respectively, with 10 bases between them. This CDR3 has 11 residues. Germline CDR1 and CDR2: DFQATT and SNEGSKA (reference sequence).